The sequence of this T cell receptor (beta chain) was determined in a study of blood T cell repertoires in COVID-19. Participants were aged roughly 18 to 90 years, lived in around 22 US areas, and enrolled virtually. Clinical histories supplied by participants themselves formed the basis of cohort assignment. V was shortened by 7 bases and J by 0 bases, with 10 bases between the two germline ends. The germline V gene encodes CDR1 SEHNR and CDR2 FQNEAQ (reference sequence). The CDR3 totals 15 residues. The protocol was immunoSEQ multiplex PCR, while the TCRdb copy is restricted to in-frame clones and leaves out a portion. The sample lists about 230,000 clones, 80% to 90% occurring once.

The sequence was obtained from a young man who had recovered from COVID-19. The chain has TRBV7-9 and TRBJ2-6; D might be TRBD2 (5 bases). The sequencing input was PBMCs or T cells enriched from blood (not recorded which). Written as DNA, the CDR3 is TGTGCCAGCATATCCCGGGGCTCTGGGGCCAACGTCCTGACTTTC. Residues: CASISRGSGANVLTF.